The sequence of this T cell receptor (beta chain) was determined in a study of OX40 agonist ivuxolimab in advanced cancers. Study in general: Patients with prior anti-PD-1, anti-PD-L1 or anti-CTLA-4 therapy were eligible; about 41% had some. Study results and limitations: Doses of 0.1 to 3.0 mg/kg were accompanied by clonal expansion of CD4+ and CD8+ blood T cells by week 6. Normalized expansion of T-cell clones was also low for some nonresponders. The study found among the lowest clonal expansion in partial responders at 0.1-3.0 mg/kg.

J lost 7 bases, V lost 1 base, and 6 bases had no gene match. The CDR3 totals 15 residues. Germline CDR1 LGHNA, CDR2 YSLEER. The repertoire was sequenced with immunoSEQ multiplex PCR; TCRdb's copy has only in-frame clones and lacks some. The repertoire consists of roughly 87,000 clones, with approximately 91% occurring once and the leading ten covering over 0.65%. Concerning this clone: The antigen is unknown.

This clonotype was sampled from an adult with an advanced solid tumor such as melanoma, head and neck, liver or kidney cancer. The sequencing used CD4+ or CD8+ T cells sorted from blood, collected in a trial of the OX40 agonist ivuxolimab. The gene calls are TRBV4-3 and TRBJ2-2; 7 bases map to TRBD1. The CDR3 DNA is TGCGCCAGCAGCCAAGTAGGGACAGCCAGCGGGGAGCTGTTTTTT. It specifies CASSQVGTASGELFF.